The next 5 T cell receptor beta chains were all read from a single sample in a study of cytomegalovirus exposure and HLA in healthy donors. Use of 60 Vbeta and 13 Jbeta primers characterized the PCR. The protocol was immunoSEQ multiplex PCR, while the TCRdb copy is restricted to in-frame clones and leaves out a portion. In the table there are roughly 250,000 clones, 80% of which are singletons. Sequencing was done on a sample of PBMCs. These receptor sequences come from a girl aged 2-9 years in good health and CMV-seronegative.

In its sample, this clone was seen a few times. The chain links TRBV7-3 to TRBJ2-1; maybe TRBD2 (6 bases). Trimming pared 5 bases from V and 9 bases from J, leaving 14 bases between. The CDR3 covers 13 residues. Germline assignment: CDR1 SGHTA and CDR2 FQGTGA. Here the CDR3 reads CASSPLLAIEQFF. The CDR3 coding sequence is TGTGCCAGCAGCCCGTTACTAGCAATTGAGCAGTTCTTC.

The chain combines TRBV5-6 with TRBJ2-7, with 11 positions matching TRBD2. From germline, CDR1 is SGHDT and CDR2 YYEEEE. With V trimmed by 6 bases and J by 4 bases, 6 bases remained unmatched. The CDR3 consists of 14 residues. CDR3 sequence reads: CASTRLAGRYEQYF. Written as DNA, the CDR3 is TGTGCCAGCACCAGACTAGCGGGACGGTACGAGCAGTACTTC.

The V call is TRBV6-1, the J call TRBJ1-2, with 8 nucleotides matching TRBD1. The CDR3 runs 11 residues. Germline V CDR1 and CDR2: MNHNS, SASEGT. V was pared by 9 bases and J by 7 bases, with 4 bases of the junction left unmatched. The CDR3 nucleotides read TGTGCCAGTGGACAGGGAGGTGGCTACACCTTC. Translation: CASGQGGGYTF.

J is TRBJ1-2 and V is TRBV7-2; TRBD1 agrees at 8 bases. The germline V gene has CDR1 SGHTA and CDR2 FQGNSA. The V segment lost 2 bases and the J segment 7 bases; nucleotides outside the gene matches: 9. The CDR3 spans 15 residues. Here the CDR3 DNA reads TGTGCCAGCAGCTTAATGTCAGGGGGCGTAGGTGGCTACACCTTC. It encodes CASSLMSGGVGGYTF.

The J gene is TRBJ1-4, the V gene TRBV28; TRBD1 aligns across 7 bases. This CDR3 contains 15 residues. V shed 3 bases, J shed 4 bases, and the junction held 5 bases outside the gene matches. CDR1 and CDR2 (germline): MDHEN, SYDVKM. CDR3 sequence: CASSFRGQFNEKLFF. The DNA of the CDR3 is TGTGCCAGCAGTTTTAGGGGACAGTTTAATGAAAAACTGTTTTTT.